This T cell receptor (beta chain) was sequenced during a study of control samples from healthy donors and cancer patients. Generated by immunoSEQ multiplex PCR, the TCRdb table keeps only in-frame clones and is missing some. The repertoire has 75,000 to 100,000 clones, around 90% of them found once; the top ten carry less than 15%. This clone was seen once. The sequenced sample was blood. This clonotype originated in a man aged 25 to 40 in good health.

CDR3 in amino acids: CASSSDRNTEAFF. CDR3 nucleotide sequence: TGTGCCAGCTCATCGGACAGGAACACTGAAGCTTTCTTT. This chain uses TRBV18 with TRBJ1-1; a possible D gene is TRBD1 (6 bases). CDR1 KGHSH and CDR2 LQKENI come from the germline V gene. There are 13 residues in the CDR3. The ends were cut back, 5 bases at V and 1 base at J, with 8 bases in the middle.